This TCR beta chain comes out of a study of blood T cell repertoires in COVID-19. Turning to the study itself: Samples taken during acute and convalescent COVID-19 were collected in the United States, Italy and Spain.

Produced via immunoSEQ multiplex PCR; TCRdb's table is partial and in-frame only. The sample shows over 350,000 clones, approximately 87% of them seen only once. In terms of age and location, participants ranged from roughly 18 to 90 years and lived in under 30 US areas. Categorization into cohorts depended on clinical history that participants reported. Cohort 3 donors were reported recovered after two negative PCRs, clearance, or symptom resolution. CDR1 and CDR2 (germline): SEHNR, FQNEAQ (reference sequence). The CDR3 contains 12 residues. Deletions cut 11 bases from V and 3 bases from J, with 13 bases between.

The receptor was isolated from a woman between 45 and 60 years old who had recovered from COVID-19. Sequenced input: PBMCs or T cells enriched from blood (not recorded which). The chain uses TRBV7-9 and TRBJ1-1; D perhaps matches TRBD1 (6 bases). The CDR3 bases are TGTGCCGGAAACAGGGTTGACACTGAAGCTTTCTTT. This translates into CAGNRVDTEAFF.